This T cell receptor beta chain was observed in a study of T cell changes during pregnancy in multiple sclerosis. Germline CDR1 ENHRY, CDR2 SYGVKD. Trimming at V came to 10 bases and at J to 0 bases, leaving 6 bases not matched to a gene. The CDR3 sequence is 14 residues long. Libraries were prepared by immunoSEQ multiplex PCR; TCRdb keeps only in-frame clonotypes and omits some of them. The sample yields about 31,000 clones, around nine tenths seen once. This clone was counted between two and nine times. The input for sequencing was CD4+ T cells from peripheral blood mononuclear cells, taken in the first trimester of pregnancy. The TCR sequence derives from a female donor in good health, enrolled as a control in a pregnancy study. The chain uses TRBV10-3 and TRBJ1-1; TRBD1 aligns across 9 bases. The CDR3 coding sequence is TGTGCCAGCAGGGACAGGGCGTTGAACACTGAAGCTTTCTTT. It encodes CASRDRALNTEAFF.